These 19 T cell receptor beta chains were sequenced from one sample in a study of shared clonotypes between healthy human individuals. Using immunoSEQ multiplex PCR, the repertoire was profiled, and TCRdb retains in-frame clones only, with some absent. The data show about 2 million clones, with 95% seen just once and under 0.15% held by the top ten. Sequencing was performed on naive CD4+ T cells sorted from blood. Noted subset: CD45RA+ positively selected. The receptors stem from a man between 18 and 29 years old in good health.

V and J are TRBV2 and TRBJ1-1, with 9 bases aligning to TRBD1. The CDR3 sequence is 15 residues long. The V segment lost 7 bases and the J segment 4 bases; nucleotides outside the gene matches: 10. Germline V gene data show CDR1 as SNHLY and CDR2 as FYNNEI. CDR3 loop: CASIVSDRGSTEAFF. In nucleotides, the CDR3 is TGTGCCAGCATAGTGTCGGACAGGGGTAGCACTGAAGCTTTCTTT.

The chain combines TRBV10-3 with TRBJ2-5; 8 nucleotides agree with TRBD2. There are 13 residues in the CDR3. Germline lookup yields CDR1 ENHRY and CDR2 SYGVKD. V dropped 6 bases and J dropped 5; count of bases not matched to a gene: 5. Here the CDR3 DNA reads TGTGCCATCAGACCCGGGGGGGCGGAGACCCAGTACTTC. Residues: CAIRPGGAETQYF.

The V and J genes are TRBV18 and TRBJ2-7, with a possible D match to TRBD1 (5 bases). Trimming stripped 3 bases from V and 3 bases from J, with 15 bases between. CDR1 is KGHSH, CDR2 LQKENI, per germline. This CDR3 region has 15 residues. The CDR3 region has the DNA TGTGCCAGCTCACCGCAGAACCACAGGCTCTACGAGCAGTACTTC. Its protein product is CASSPQNHRLYEQYF.

Only one count was recorded for this clone. The chain uses TRBV11-2 and TRBJ1-2; D uncertain. V lost 5 bases and J lost 7, with 14 bases in between. Germline V gene sequence: CDR1 SGHAT, CDR2 FQNNGV. This CDR3 spans 13 amino acids. This CDR3 is CASSPPGEVGYTF. DNA for the CDR3: TGTGCCAGCAGCCCCCCGGGAGAGGTTGGCTACACCTTC.

On this clone itself: This could be a read error, since a much larger clone is one nucleotide away. The sample contains more than one DNA sequence encoding this CDR3. V gene TRBV11-1 combines with J gene TRBJ2-3, with D possibly matching TRBD2 (5 bases). V was cut by 3 bases and J by 1 base, with 5 bases left in between. The CDR3 covers 13 residues. Germline V gene sequence: CDR1 SGHAT, CDR2 FQDESV (reference sequence). The CDR3 here is CASSLEGTDTQYF. The CDR3 nucleotides are TGTGCCAGCAGCTTGGAGGGCACAGATACGCAGTATTTT. Drawing the rest from reference TRBV11-1 and TRBJ2-3, the complete variable domain is EAEVAQSPRYKITEKSQAVAFWCDPISGHATLYWYRQILGQGPELLVQFQDESVVDDSQLPKDRFSAERLKGVDSTLKIQPAELGDSAMYLCASSLEGTDTQYFGPGTRLTVL.

The J gene is TRBJ2-6, the V gene TRBV6-1, with D unresolved. This CDR3 has 11 residues. V lost 8 bases and J 9 bases, leaving 8 bases between the germline ends. The V gene's germline CDR1 is MNHNS and CDR2 SASEGT. CDR3 bases: TGTGCCAGCGGAACTCTCAACGTCCTGACTTTC. Translating it yields CASGTLNVLTF.

This rearrangement joins TRBV18 to TRBJ2-5; D not certain. Looked up from germline, CDR1 is KGHSH and CDR2 is LQKENI. The CDR3 is 15 amino acids. Trimming took 3 bases from V and 1 from J, leaving 12 bases between them. The CDR3 spells CASSPKDVLQETQYF. For the CDR3, the DNA is TGTGCCAGCTCACCTAAGGACGTACTCCAAGAGACCCAGTACTTC.

The V and J genes are TRBV7-2 and TRBJ2-1; 9 bases agree with TRBD2. The germline V gene has CDR1 SGHTA and CDR2 FQGNSA. The CDR3 runs 13 residues. The trim removed 0 bases at V and 9 bases at J, leaving 0 bases unmatched. The DNA for the CDR3 is TGTGCCAGCAGCTTAGCTAGCGGGAGTGAGCAGTTCTTC. The encoded protein is CASSLASGSEQFF.

The chain couples TRBV10-3 to TRBJ2-1; no clear D. V lost 6 bases, J lost 5 bases, and 8 bases lay in between. Germline CDR1 is ENHRY and CDR2 is SYGVKD. The CDR3 totals 12 residues. CDR3 coding DNA: TGTGCCATCAGAGGTAGGGACAATGAGCAGTTCTTC. Protein: CAIRGRDNEQFF.

The CDR3 loop reads CASSVGTGGFRGNQPQHF. In DNA form, the CDR3 reads TGTGCCAGCAGTGTCGGGACAGGGGGTTTCCGGGGCAATCAGCCCCAGCATTTT. The chain combines TRBV6-1 with TRBJ1-5, with 11 bases that match TRBD1. From germline, CDR1 is MNHNS and CDR2 SASEGT. The trim removed 4 bases at V and 2 bases at J, leaving 10 bases unmatched. This CDR3 is 18 amino acids long.

This sequence joins TRBV19 and TRBJ2-7, with TRBD1 identical over 7 bases. Germline V gene lookup returns CDR1 LNHDA and CDR2 SQIVND (reference sequence). The V gene end was trimmed by 6 bases and the J gene end by 9 bases; junction bases not matched to a gene: 17. The CDR3 covers 15 residues. The CDR3 nucleotides read TGTGCCAGTAGCAGTGACAGGGCCTTCGGATTGGGGCAGTACTTC. Its protein product is CASSSDRAFGLGQYF.

The CDR3 DNA sequence: TGTGCCAGTAGTAGGCTCCATAGCGGGGGACTGGAGACCCAGTACTTC. Encoded protein: CASSRLHSGGLETQYF. The chain employs TRBV19 and TRBJ2-5, with 9 bases aligning to TRBD2. This CDR3 comprises 16 residues. Germline V gene lookup returns CDR1 LNHDA and CDR2 SQIVND (reference sequence). Trimming removed 4 bases from V and 5 bases from J; junction bases left unmatched: 11. The full variable domain, with the rest looked up from reference TRBV19 and TRBJ2-5, is DGGITQSPKYLFRKEGQNVTLSCEQNLNHDAMYWYRQDPGQGLRLIYYSQIVNDFQKGDIAEGYSVSREKKESFPLTVTSAQKNPTAFYLCASSRLHSGGLETQYFGPGTRLLVL.

A word on this clone: A much larger clone lies a single base off, so this may be a read error. The chain is built from TRBV6-4 and TRBJ1-1, with a weak D call TRBD1 (5 bases). V was clipped by 5 bases and J by 1 base, with 8 bases between them. The CDR3 spans 13 residues. Per germline, CDR1 MRHNA and CDR2 SNTAGT. CDR3 coding DNA: TGTGCCAGCAGTCCCAGGGAGAACACTGAAGCTTTCTTT. This encodes CASSPRENTEAFF.

The chain links TRBV7-2 to TRBJ2-7, with D perhaps matching TRBD1 (6 bases). Germline-derived CDR1 and CDR2 are SGHTA and FQGNSA. The CDR3 spans 16 residues. The V end lost 6 bases, the J end lost 2 bases, and 20 bases lay between the germline ends. CDR3 in DNA: TGTGCCAGCAGTCACCGCTCAGGGGCATTCACCTACGAGCAGTACTTC. Residues: CASSHRSGAFTYEQYF.

The rearrangement links TRBV9 to TRBJ1-2; 7 bases line up with TRBD1. The CDR3 has 13 residues. Germline loops: CDR1 SGDLS, CDR2 YYNGEE. Losses at the gene ends were 4 bases for V and 6 bases for J; bases not matched to a gene: 6. CDR3 sequence reads: CASSPPGGNGYTF. CDR3 sequence (DNA): TGTGCCAGCAGCCCCCCAGGGGGTAATGGCTACACCTTC.

Turning to this clone: Distinct nucleotide sequences in the sample also encode this CDR3. This chain joins TRBV20-1 and TRBJ2-5; no clear D. Trimming stripped 6 bases from V and 2 bases from J, with 4 bases between. CDR1 and CDR2 from the germline V gene are DFQATT and SNEGSKA (reference sequence). This CDR3 is 10 amino acids long. The CDR3 loop is CSAVQETQYF. Written as DNA, the CDR3 is TGCAGTGCGGTACAAGAGACCCAGTACTTC.

The rearrangement joins TRBV27 to TRBJ2-7; 9 nucleotides line up with TRBD1. This CDR3 spans 13 amino acids. Germline trimming cut 8 bases from V and 2 bases from J; bases unmatched to any gene: 4. Germline values: CDR1 MNHEY, CDR2 SMNVEV (reference sequence). CDR3: CASGDRATYEQYF. CDR3 DNA: TGTGCCAGCGGGGACAGGGCAACCTACGAGCAGTACTTC.

As regards this clone: Distinct nucleotide sequences in the sample also encode this CDR3. The V and J genes are TRBV5-1 and TRBJ2-5, with 8 nucleotides matching TRBD1. Looked up from germline, CDR1 is SGHRS and CDR2 is YFSETQ. CDR3 length: 14 amino acids. V was pared by 4 bases and J by 2 bases, with 4 bases of the junction left unmatched. CDR3 coding DNA: TGCGCCAGCAGCCGTGGGACAGGACAAGAGACCCAGTACTTC. Protein sequence: CASSRGTGQETQYF.

The chain combines TRBV6-1 with TRBJ2-7; 7 bases align to TRBD2. CDR1 is MNHNS and CDR2 is SASEGT in the germline V gene. V trimming: 0 bases; J trimming: 3 bases; junction bases outside the gene matches: 14. The CDR3 loop spans 18 amino acids. CDR3 DNA: TGTGCCAGCAGTGAAGCAATCTCGACTAGCAACACGTACTACGAGCAGTACTTC. It specifies CASSEAISTSNTYYEQYF.